The clone carrying this T cell receptor (beta chain) has a handful of counts. Its antigen is unidentified. This entry is derived from a study of identical twins. The study's findings and limits: Beta out-of-frame sequences showed weaker excess sharing between twins.

V was shortened by 2 bases and J by 2 bases, with 11 bases between the two germline ends. The germline V gene encodes CDR1 SGDLS and CDR2 YYNGEE. The CDR3 sequence is 14 residues long. TCRdb redid the calling of the 5' RACE reads with MiXCR, one entry per CDR3 protein. The data contain approximately 700,000 distinct CDR3 sequences, around a sixth of them seen just once; the ten biggest clones take up about an eighth. These same data were also listed under a study on T cells expressing NK-cell markers.

Sequencing input: PBMCs. The source of this sequence is a woman aged 18-29 years in good health. The chain employs TRBV9 and TRBJ2-7; D possibly uses TRBD1 or TRBD2 (5 bases each). CDR3 nucleotide sequence: TGTGCCAGCAGCGTGGGACGGGTACCCTACGAGCAGTACTTC. Its translation: CASSVGRVPYEQYF.